A single sample is the source of the 31 T cell receptor beta chains below, sequenced in a study of blood T cell repertoires in COVID-19. Assay: immunoSEQ multiplex PCR; the TCRdb copy retains only in-frame clones and omits some. This table has around 88,000 clones, over 75% appearing once. The specimen was peripheral blood. The receptors were gathered from a woman at least 80 years old with acute or convalescent COVID-19.

This clone occurred once. The V call is TRBV10-3, the J call TRBJ1-4; a possible D gene is TRBD1 (5 bases). V was pared by 0 bases and J by 7 bases, with 12 bases between. The germline V gene has CDR1 ENHRY and CDR2 SYGVKD. The CDR3 length is 15 residues. CDR3 residues: CAISESRGGGEKLFF. In DNA form, the CDR3 reads TGTGCCATCAGTGAGTCAAGGGGAGGAGGTGAAAAACTGTTTTTT.

V usage is TRBV5-6 and J usage is TRBJ1-5; D perhaps matches TRBD1 (6 bases). CDR3 length: 14 residues. V lost 2 bases, J lost 2 bases, and 8 bases lay in between. The V gene's germline CDR1 is SGHDT and CDR2 YYEEEE. Written as DNA, the CDR3 is TGTGCCAGCAGCTTTTGGGGGCGCAATCAGCCCCAGCATTTT. Translation gives CASSFWGRNQPQHF.

CDR3 bases: TGTGCCAGCAACAAACGAGGGGGGGCGACTGAAGCTTTCTTT. Translating it yields CASNKRGGATEAFF. This chain uses TRBV6-5 with TRBJ1-1; D perhaps matches TRBD1 (6 bases). The CDR3 sequence is 14 residues long. The V end was cut by 7 bases, the J end by 5 bases, with 17 bases between. Germline V gene data show CDR1 as MNHEY and CDR2 as SVGAGI.

This rearrangement joins TRBV19 to TRBJ1-3; no definite D call. V dropped 6 bases and J dropped 0 bases, with 3 bases sitting between them. Germline CDR1 LNHDA, CDR2 SQIVND (reference sequence). This CDR3 has 12 residues. The CDR3 DNA reads TGTGCCAGTAGCCTCTCTGGAAACACCATATATTTT. It codes for CASSLSGNTIYF. Drawing the rest from reference TRBV19 and TRBJ1-3, the complete variable domain is DGGITQSPKYLFRKEGQNVTLSCEQNLNHDAMYWYRQDPGQGLRLIYYSQIVNDFQKGDIAEGYSVSREKKESFPLTVTSAQKNPTAFYLCASSLSGNTIYFGEGSWLTVV.

The chain joins TRBV30 to TRBJ2-5; 8 bases match TRBD2. Trimming took 0 bases from V and 7 from J; bases not matched to a gene: 10. The V gene's germline CDR1 is GTSNPN and CDR2 SVGIG (reference sequence). The CDR3 totals 15 residues. The CDR3 loop reads CAWSVLAGGPGTQYF. The CDR3 coding sequence is TGTGCCTGGAGTGTACTCGCGGGGGGCCCCGGGACCCAGTACTTC.

V and J are TRBV25-1 and TRBJ2-1; the match to TRBD1 covers 10 bases. This CDR3 has 15 amino acids. V was pared by 3 bases and J by 7 bases, with 6 bases of the junction left unmatched. Per the germline V gene, CDR1 is MGHDK and CDR2 is SYGVNS. CDR3 amino acids: CASSEPDRGGNEQFF. In nucleotides, the CDR3 is TGTGCCAGCAGTGAGCCGGACAGGGGGGGTAATGAGCAGTTCTTC.

The chain has TRBV4-1 and TRBJ1-6; no clear D gene. The CDR3 covers 16 residues. Trimming removed 1 base from V and 3 bases from J, with 10 bases in between. CDR1 is MGHRA and CDR2 is YSYEKL in the germline V gene. The CDR3 is CASSQVTGSYNSPLHF. In DNA form, the CDR3 reads TGCGCCAGCAGCCAAGTTACCGGGAGCTATAATTCACCCCTCCACTTT.

This clone is a singleton in its sample. The chain employs TRBV5-1 and TRBJ1-1, with 7 bases that match TRBD1. This CDR3 has 15 amino acids. Germline CDR1 and CDR2: SGHRS and YFSETQ. With V trimmed by 5 bases and J by 4 bases, 11 bases remained unmatched. The CDR3 coding sequence is TGCGCCAGCAGTCGGACAGGAACTTCGGTCACTGAAGCTTTCTTT. It translates to CASSRTGTSVTEAFF.

J is TRBJ2-7 and V is TRBV6-5; tentatively, D is TRBD1 (7 bases). Germline CDR1 reads MNHEY; CDR2 reads SVGAGI. Trimming removed 4 bases from V and 5 bases from J, with 15 bases in between. CDR3 length: 14 amino acids. This CDR3 reads CASSSRRGQDEQYF. The CDR3 DNA is TGTGCCAGCAGTTCTAGGAGGGGGCAAGACGAGCAGTACTTC.

This clone was detected once. The V gene is TRBV6-6, the J gene TRBJ2-1, with a tentative D call TRBD1 (6 bases). From germline, CDR1 is MNHNY and CDR2 SVGAGI (reference sequence). Trimming removed 6 bases from V and 8 bases from J, with 11 bases in between. The CDR3 loop spans 12 amino acids. For the CDR3, the DNA is TGTGCCAGCAGCCACGACAGGTATGAGCAGTTCTTC. This gives the protein CASSHDRYEQFF.

This clone was observed a handful of times. The identical CDR3 is also encoded by other nucleotide sequences in the sample. Here the CDR3 DNA reads TGTGCCAGCAGCTTTCAACGGGGGGGGCAAGAGACCCAGTACTTC. Amino acids: CASSFQRGGQETQYF. The chain recombines TRBV7-2 with TRBJ2-5, with 8 positions matching TRBD2. There are 15 residues in the CDR3. J was trimmed by 2 bases and V by 3 bases; bases with no gene match: 5. Germline-derived CDR1 and CDR2 are SGHTA and FQGNSA.

The chain employs TRBV20-1 and TRBJ2-5, with 11 bases aligning to TRBD2. This CDR3 has 15 residues. V lost 3 bases, J lost 5 bases, and 8 bases stayed unmatched. Germline V CDR1 and CDR2: DFQATT, SNEGSKA (reference sequence). This chain's CDR3 is CSASALAGGLETQYF. CDR3 DNA sequence: TGCAGTGCTAGTGCGCTAGCGGGAGGTTTGGAGACCCAGTACTTC.

V and J are TRBV5-6 and TRBJ1-4, with 9 bases matching TRBD1. Unmatched junction bases numbered 10, after V lost 3 bases and J lost 13 bases. The CDR3 consists of 14 residues. Germline CDR1 reads SGHDT; CDR2 reads YYEEEE. CDR3 loop: CASSYRDREVRLFF. The CDR3 bases are TGTGCCAGCAGCTACCGGGACAGGGAAGTGCGACTGTTTTTT. The full variable domain, rest sourced from reference TRBV5-6 and TRBJ1-4, is DAGVTQSPTHLIKTRGQQVTLRCSPKSGHDTVSWYQQALGQGPQFIFQYYEEEERQRGNFPDRFSGHQFPNYSSELNVNALLLGDSALYLCASSYRDREVRLFFGSGTQLSVL.

This chain uses TRBV28 with TRBJ1-1; 8 bases are shared with TRBD1. The V gene end was trimmed by 4 bases and the J gene end by 4 bases; junction bases not matched to a gene: 11. The CDR3 loop spans 16 amino acids. Germline loops: CDR1 MDHEN, CDR2 SYDVKM. The CDR3 loop reads CASSSLYRQGSTEAFF. CDR3 DNA: TGTGCCAGCAGTTCCTTATATAGACAGGGGAGCACTGAAGCTTTCTTT.

The chain links TRBV4-1 to TRBJ2-7, with 10 bases matching TRBD1. The trim removed 1 base at V and 4 bases at J, leaving 4 bases unmatched. Germline CDR1 MGHRA, CDR2 YSYEKL. This CDR3 comprises 15 residues. CDR3 DNA: TGCGCCAGCAGCCAAGGACAGGGGGCGCTTTACGAGCAGTACTTC. Encoded protein: CASSQGQGALYEQYF.

The chain joins TRBV4-3 to TRBJ2-2; D gene unclear. Trimming took 1 base from V and 0 from J, leaving 12 bases between them. CDR1 and CDR2 (germline): LGHNA, YSLEER. The CDR3 covers 17 residues. DNA for the CDR3: TGCGCCAGCAGCCAAGCCTACCCTCCTCCGAACACCGGGGAGCTGTTTTTT. The encoded protein is CASSQAYPPPNTGELFF.

V and J are TRBV4-3 and TRBJ1-1, with 9 positions matching TRBD1. Trimming at V came to 4 bases and at J to 3 bases, leaving 3 bases not matched to a gene. CDR3 size: 14 residues. Germline CDR1 is LGHNA and CDR2 is YSLEER. CDR3 amino acids: CASSRWTGDTEAFF. The CDR3 bases are TGCGCCAGCAGCCGCTGGACAGGGGACACTGAAGCTTTCTTT.

This chain connects TRBV4-1 to TRBJ2-3, with D perhaps matching TRBD2 (5 bases). V was trimmed by 1 base and J by 0 bases, leaving 8 bases between them. Germline CDR1 MGHRA, CDR2 YSYEKL. The CDR3 runs to 15 residues. The CDR3 DNA reads as TGCGCCAGCAGCCAAGTCGGACTTAGCACAGATACGCAGTATTTT. It translates to CASSQVGLSTDTQYF.

J is TRBJ1-4 and V is TRBV7-2; a weak D match, TRBD1 (6 bases). Germline CDR1 SGHTA, CDR2 FQGNSA. The CDR3 consists of 14 residues. The V end lost 3 bases, the J end lost 9 bases, and 14 bases lay between the germline ends. The CDR3 DNA follows: TGTGCCAGCAGCTTTGCAGGGGATTTGCAAAAACTGTTTTTT. This sequence encodes CASSFAGDLQKLFF.

The rearrangement links TRBV6-6 to TRBJ1-4; D is ambiguous. This CDR3 has 16 amino acids. V was cut by 2 bases and J by 5 bases, with 15 bases left in between. In germline, CDR1 is MNHNY, CDR2 SVGAGI (reference sequence). DNA of the CDR3: TGTGCCAGCAGTTACCCACCTCCCACACAGAATGAAAAACTGTTTTTT. Translating gives CASSYPPPTQNEKLFF.

Regarding this clone: This CDR3 is also generated by other DNA sequences in the sample. The V gene is TRBV12-3 or TRBV12-4, the J gene TRBJ1-1; TRBD1 matches at 7 bases. The CDR3 extends over 13 amino acids. J was trimmed by 1 base and V by 4 bases; bases with no gene match: 0. The CDR3 DNA is TGTGCCAGCAGTTGGACAGGGAACACTGAAGCTTTCTTT. It yields the protein CASSWTGNTEAFF.

This chain connects TRBV7-8 to TRBJ1-6; 7 bases fit TRBD1. Looked up from germline, CDR1 is SGHVS and CDR2 is FQNEAQ. The ends lost 1 base at V and 11 bases at J; junction bases unmatched: 8. The CDR3 has 15 residues. The CDR3 spells CASSLVGQGGAPLHF. The CDR3 nucleotides are TGTGCCAGCAGCTTAGTTGGGCAGGGGGGTGCACCCCTCCACTTT. The whole variable domain, remainder taken from reference TRBV7-8 and TRBJ1-6, is GAGVSQSPRYKVAKRGQDVALRCDPISGHVSLFWYQQALGQGPEFLTYFQNEAQLDKSGLPSDRFFAERPEGSVSTLKIQRTQQEDSAVYLCASSLVGQGGAPLHFGNGTRLTVT.

This clone has more than one count but fewer than ten. The chain recombines TRBV29-1 with TRBJ1-2, with 12 bases fitting TRBD1. Germline CDR1 and CDR2: SQVTM and ANQGSEA. CDR3 length: 14 amino acids. Trimming took 6 bases from V and 7 from J; bases not matched to a gene: 9. CDR3 loop: CSVVRGQGASGYTF. Written as DNA, the CDR3 is TGCAGCGTGGTAAGGGGACAGGGGGCGAGTGGCTACACCTTC. The whole variable domain, filled in from reference TRBV29-1 and TRBJ1-2, reads SAVISQKPSRDICQRGTSLTIQCQVDSQVTMMFWYRQQPGQSLTLIATANQGSEATYESGFVIDKFPISRPNLTFSTLTVSNMSPEDSSIYLCSVVRGQGASGYTFGSGTRLTVV.

V gene TRBV28 combines with J gene TRBJ1-2; 7 bases match TRBD1. V gave up 5 bases and J gave up 4 bases; unmatched junction bases: 10. This CDR3 comprises 15 residues. The germline V gene has CDR1 MDHEN and CDR2 SYDVKM. The CDR3 region has the DNA TGTGCCAGCAGTGCGACCACAGGGGCGACCTATGGCTACACCTTC. Its protein product is CASSATTGATYGYTF.

This clone was picked up one time. The J gene is TRBJ2-7, the V gene TRBV18; 7 positions match TRBD2. The germline V gene has CDR1 KGHSH and CDR2 LQKENI. The CDR3 sequence is 15 residues long. After removal of 1 base from V and 4 bases from J, the junction contained 7 bases not matched to a gene. CDR3: CASSPREGAGYEQYF. In DNA, the CDR3 is TGTGCCAGCTCACCACGAGAGGGAGCGGGGTACGAGCAGTACTTC.

The chain has TRBV5-1 and TRBJ1-4; TRBD1 agrees at 10 bases. Per germline, CDR1 SGHRS and CDR2 YFSETQ. The CDR3 covers 15 residues. J gave up 6 bases and V 3 bases, and 5 bases lay outside the gene matches. The CDR3 nucleotides read TGCGCCAGCAGCTGGTGGACAGGGGGTGATGAAAAACTGTTTTTT. Residues: CASSWWTGGDEKLFF.

The chain has TRBV7-9 and TRBJ1-2, with 7 bases lining up with TRBD1. Germline CDR1 and CDR2: SEHNR and FQNEAQ (reference sequence). This CDR3 has 13 amino acids. V trimming: 5 bases; J trimming: 8 bases; junction bases outside the gene matches: 8. The CDR3 loop is CASSPSTGYGYTF. Here the CDR3 DNA reads TGTGCCAGCAGCCCTTCGACAGGGTACGGCTACACCTTC.

The chain has TRBV6-5 and TRBJ1-1; no definite D call. The germline CDR1 and CDR2 sequences are MNHEY and SVGAGI. The ends were cut back, 2 bases at V and 7 bases at J, with 8 bases in the middle. This CDR3 has 12 residues. The CDR3 sequence: CASSYGQVEAFF. DNA of the CDR3: TGTGCCAGCAGTTACGGGCAGGTTGAAGCTTTCTTT.

The chain carries TRBV7-9 and TRBJ1-2; 7 nucleotides agree with TRBD1. After removal of 1 base from V and 8 bases from J, the junction contained 4 bases not matched to a gene. The CDR3 loop spans 13 amino acids. Looked up from germline, CDR1 is SEHNR and CDR2 is FQNEAQ (reference sequence). The CDR3 DNA sequence: TGTGCCAGCAGCTTAGAGACAGGGCGCGGCTACACCTTC. It codes for CASSLETGRGYTF. Full variable domain (remainder filled in from reference TRBV7-9 and TRBJ1-2): DTGVSQNPRHKITKRGQNVTFRCDPISEHNRLYWYRQTLGQGPEFLTYFQNEAQLEKSRLLSDRFSAERPKGSFSTLEIQRTEQGDSAMYLCASSLETGRGYTFGSGTRLTVV.

The V and J genes are TRBV7-2 and TRBJ1-2; D may be TRBD1 (6 bases). Trimming took 7 bases from V and 0 from J, leaving 9 bases between them. The CDR3 is 13 amino acids. CDR1 is SGHTA, CDR2 FQGNSA, per germline. For the CDR3, the DNA is TGTGCCAGCAACAGGGCAACTAACTATGGCTACACCTTC. Amino acids: CASNRATNYGYTF.

This chain joins TRBV4-2 and TRBJ2-3, with D tentatively TRBD2 (6 bases). Trimming stripped 3 bases from V and 3 bases from J, with 13 bases between. Germline loops: CDR1 LGHNA, CDR2 YNFKEQ. CDR3 length equals 15 residues. CDR3 in amino acids: CASSQFGGRTDTQYF. In nucleotides, the CDR3 is TGTGCCAGCAGCCAGTTTGGAGGGAGAACAGATACGCAGTATTTT.